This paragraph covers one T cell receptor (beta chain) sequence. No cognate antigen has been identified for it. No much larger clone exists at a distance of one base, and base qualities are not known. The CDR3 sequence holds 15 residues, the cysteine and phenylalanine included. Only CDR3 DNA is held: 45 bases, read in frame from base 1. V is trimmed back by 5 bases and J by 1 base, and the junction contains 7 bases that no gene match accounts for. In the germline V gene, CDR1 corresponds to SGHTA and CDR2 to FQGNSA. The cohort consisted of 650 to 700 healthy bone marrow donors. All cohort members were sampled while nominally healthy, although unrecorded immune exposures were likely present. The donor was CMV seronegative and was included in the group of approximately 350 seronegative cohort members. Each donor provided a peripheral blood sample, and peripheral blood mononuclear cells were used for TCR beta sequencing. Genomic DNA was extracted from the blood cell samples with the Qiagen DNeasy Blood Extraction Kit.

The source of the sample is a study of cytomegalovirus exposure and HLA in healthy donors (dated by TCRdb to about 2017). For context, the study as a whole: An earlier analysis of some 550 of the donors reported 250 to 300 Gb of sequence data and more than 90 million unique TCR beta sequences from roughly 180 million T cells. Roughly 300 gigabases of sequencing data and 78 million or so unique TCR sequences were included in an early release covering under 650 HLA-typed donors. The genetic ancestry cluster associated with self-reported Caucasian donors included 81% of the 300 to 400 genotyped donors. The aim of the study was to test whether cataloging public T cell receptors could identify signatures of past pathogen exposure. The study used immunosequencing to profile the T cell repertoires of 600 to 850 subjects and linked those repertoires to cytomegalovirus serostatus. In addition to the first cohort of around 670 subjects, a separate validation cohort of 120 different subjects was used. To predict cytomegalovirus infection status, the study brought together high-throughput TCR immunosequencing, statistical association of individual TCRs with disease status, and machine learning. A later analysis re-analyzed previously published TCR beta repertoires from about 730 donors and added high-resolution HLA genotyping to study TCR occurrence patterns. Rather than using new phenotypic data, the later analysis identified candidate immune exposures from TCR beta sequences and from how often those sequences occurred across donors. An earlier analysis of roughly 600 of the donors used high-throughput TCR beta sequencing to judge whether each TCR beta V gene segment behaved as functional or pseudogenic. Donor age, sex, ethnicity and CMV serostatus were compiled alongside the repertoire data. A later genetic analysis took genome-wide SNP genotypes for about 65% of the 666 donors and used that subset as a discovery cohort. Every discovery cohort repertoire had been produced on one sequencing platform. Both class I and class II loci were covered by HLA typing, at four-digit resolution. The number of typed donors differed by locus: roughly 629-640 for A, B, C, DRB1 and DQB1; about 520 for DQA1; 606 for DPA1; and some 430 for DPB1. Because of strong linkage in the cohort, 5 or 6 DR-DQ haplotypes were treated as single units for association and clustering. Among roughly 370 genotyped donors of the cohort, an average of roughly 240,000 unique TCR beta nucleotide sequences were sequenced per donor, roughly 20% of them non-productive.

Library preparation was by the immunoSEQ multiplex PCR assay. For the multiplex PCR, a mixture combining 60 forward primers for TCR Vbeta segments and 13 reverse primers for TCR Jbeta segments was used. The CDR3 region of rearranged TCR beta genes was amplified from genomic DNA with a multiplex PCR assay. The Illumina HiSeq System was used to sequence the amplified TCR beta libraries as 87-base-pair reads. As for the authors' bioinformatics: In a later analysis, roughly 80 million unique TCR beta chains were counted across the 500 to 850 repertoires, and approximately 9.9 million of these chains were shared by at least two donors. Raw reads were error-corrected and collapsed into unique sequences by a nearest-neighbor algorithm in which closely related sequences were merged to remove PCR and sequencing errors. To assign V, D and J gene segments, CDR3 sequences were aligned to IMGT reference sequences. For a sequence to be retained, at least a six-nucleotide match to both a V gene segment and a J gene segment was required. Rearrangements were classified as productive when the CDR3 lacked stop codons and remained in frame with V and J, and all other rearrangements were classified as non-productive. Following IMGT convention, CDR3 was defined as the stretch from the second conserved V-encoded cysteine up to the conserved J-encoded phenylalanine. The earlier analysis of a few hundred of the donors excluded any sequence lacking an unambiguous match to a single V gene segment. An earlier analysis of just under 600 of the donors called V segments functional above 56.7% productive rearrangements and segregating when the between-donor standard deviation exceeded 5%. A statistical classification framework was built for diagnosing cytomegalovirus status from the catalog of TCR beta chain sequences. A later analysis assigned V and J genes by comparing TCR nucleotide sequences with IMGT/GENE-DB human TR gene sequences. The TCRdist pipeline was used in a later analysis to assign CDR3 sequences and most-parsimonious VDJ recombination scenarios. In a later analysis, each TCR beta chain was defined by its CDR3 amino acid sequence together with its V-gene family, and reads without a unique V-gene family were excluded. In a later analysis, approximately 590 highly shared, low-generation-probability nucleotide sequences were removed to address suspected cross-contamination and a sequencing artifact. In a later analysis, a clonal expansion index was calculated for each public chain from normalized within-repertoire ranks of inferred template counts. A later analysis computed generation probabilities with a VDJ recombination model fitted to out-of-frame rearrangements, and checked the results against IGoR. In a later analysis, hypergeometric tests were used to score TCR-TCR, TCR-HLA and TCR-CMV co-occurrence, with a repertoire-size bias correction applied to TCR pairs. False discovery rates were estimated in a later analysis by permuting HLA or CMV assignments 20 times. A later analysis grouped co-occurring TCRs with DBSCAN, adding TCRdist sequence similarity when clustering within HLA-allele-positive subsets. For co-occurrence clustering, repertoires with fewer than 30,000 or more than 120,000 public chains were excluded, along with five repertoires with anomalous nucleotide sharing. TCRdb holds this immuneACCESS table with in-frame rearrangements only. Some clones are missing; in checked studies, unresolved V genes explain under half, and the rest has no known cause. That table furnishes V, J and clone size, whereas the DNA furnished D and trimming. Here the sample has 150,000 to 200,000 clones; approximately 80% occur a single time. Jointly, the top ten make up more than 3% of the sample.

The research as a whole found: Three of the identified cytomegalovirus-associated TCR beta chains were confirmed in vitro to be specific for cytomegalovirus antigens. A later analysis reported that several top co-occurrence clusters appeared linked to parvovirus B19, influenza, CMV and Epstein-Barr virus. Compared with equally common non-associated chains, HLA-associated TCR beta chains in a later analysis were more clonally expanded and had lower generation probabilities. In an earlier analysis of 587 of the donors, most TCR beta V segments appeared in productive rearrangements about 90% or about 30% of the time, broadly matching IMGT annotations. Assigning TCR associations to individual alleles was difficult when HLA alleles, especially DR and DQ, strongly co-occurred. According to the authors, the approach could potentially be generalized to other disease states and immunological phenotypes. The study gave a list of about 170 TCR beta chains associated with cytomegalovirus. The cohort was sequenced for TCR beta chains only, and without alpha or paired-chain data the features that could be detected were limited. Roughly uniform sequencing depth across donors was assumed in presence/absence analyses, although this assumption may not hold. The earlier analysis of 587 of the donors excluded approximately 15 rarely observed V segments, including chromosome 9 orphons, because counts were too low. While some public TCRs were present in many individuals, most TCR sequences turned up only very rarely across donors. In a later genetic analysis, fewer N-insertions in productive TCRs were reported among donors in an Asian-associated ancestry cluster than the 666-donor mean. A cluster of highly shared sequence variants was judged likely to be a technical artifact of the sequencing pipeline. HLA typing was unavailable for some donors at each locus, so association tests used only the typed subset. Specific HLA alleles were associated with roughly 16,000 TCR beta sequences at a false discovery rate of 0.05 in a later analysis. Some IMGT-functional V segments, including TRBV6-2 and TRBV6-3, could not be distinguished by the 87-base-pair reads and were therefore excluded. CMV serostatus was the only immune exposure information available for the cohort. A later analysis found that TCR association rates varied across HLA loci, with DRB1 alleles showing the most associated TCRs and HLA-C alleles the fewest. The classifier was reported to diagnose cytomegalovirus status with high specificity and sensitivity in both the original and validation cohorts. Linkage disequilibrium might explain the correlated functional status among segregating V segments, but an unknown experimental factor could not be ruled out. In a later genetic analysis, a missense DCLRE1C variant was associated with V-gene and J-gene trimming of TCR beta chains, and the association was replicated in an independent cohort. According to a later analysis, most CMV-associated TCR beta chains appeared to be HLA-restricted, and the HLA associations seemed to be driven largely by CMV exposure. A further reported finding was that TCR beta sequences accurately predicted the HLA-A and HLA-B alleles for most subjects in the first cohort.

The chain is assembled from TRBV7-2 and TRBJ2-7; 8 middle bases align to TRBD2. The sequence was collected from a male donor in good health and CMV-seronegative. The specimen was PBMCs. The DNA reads TGTGCCAGCAGCCGGTTAGCGGGGCCGTCCTACGAGCAGTACTTC. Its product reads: CASSRLAGPSYEQYF. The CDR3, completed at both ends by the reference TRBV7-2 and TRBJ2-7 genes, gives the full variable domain GAGVSQSPSNKVTEKGKDVELRCDPISGHTALYWYRQSLGQGLEFLIYFQGNSAPDKSGLPSDRFSAERTGGSVSTLTIQRTQQEDSAVYLCASSRLAGPSYEQYFGPGTRLTVT.